The next 5 T cell receptor beta chains were all read from a single sample in a study of shared clonotypes between healthy human individuals. Only CD45RO-negative cells positively selected for CCR7 counted as naive CD8 cells, so terminally differentiated effector memory CD45RA+ cells were excluded. Sequenced by immunoSEQ multiplex PCR; TCRdb stores in-frame clones only, minus some. Among 800,000 to 950,000 clones listed, 96% were seen once. Sequenced sample: naive CD8+ T cells sorted from blood. Source of these receptors: a man aged 25 to 40 in good health.

DNA of the CDR3: TGTGCCAGCAGCTTAGCGGATCGCAATCAGCCCCAGCATTTT. Translated, it gives CASSLADRNQPQHF. The gene calls are TRBV7-9 and TRBJ1-5; D is unresolved. V gave up 0 bases and J gave up 2 bases, with 5 bases separating them. The CDR3 runs to 14 residues. Germline CDR1 and CDR2: SEHNR and FQNEAQ (reference sequence).

As for this clone: Other DNA variants within this sample encode the same CDR3. The chain combines TRBV5-1 with TRBJ2-7; 7 positions agree with TRBD2. Losses at the gene ends were 0 bases for V and 1 base for J; bases not matched to a gene: 1. The CDR3 totals 14 residues. Looked up from germline, CDR1 is SGHRS and CDR2 is YFSETQ. In DNA, the CDR3 is TGCGCCAGCAGCTTGGTGGGGGGGTCCTACGAGCAGTACTTC. This codes for CASSLVGGSYEQYF.

CDR3 coding DNA: TGTGCCAGCAGTTACTCAGGGGGTGGGCCCTACGAGCAGTACTTC. The encoded protein is CASSYSGGGPYEQYF. V gene TRBV6-5 combines with J gene TRBJ2-7, with a tentative D call TRBD1 (6 bases). V was trimmed by 0 bases and J by 2 bases, leaving 11 bases between them. This CDR3 is built from 15 residues. Germline V lookup: CDR1 MNHEY, CDR2 SVGAGI.

V is TRBV19 and J is TRBJ2-7, with 7 bases fitting TRBD1. The CDR3 runs to 18 residues. V lost 3 bases to trimming and J lost 2 bases; unmatched junction nucleotides: 16. Germline V gene data show CDR1 as LNHDA and CDR2 as SQIVND (reference sequence). CDR3 sequence (DNA): TGTGCCAGTAGTATGGCCGGGATGACAGGGCTCGACCCCTACGAGCAGTACTTC. Its translation: CASSMAGMTGLDPYEQYF.

The chain joins TRBV19 to TRBJ2-7; TRBD2 matches at 7 bases. V was clipped by 5 bases and J by 4 bases; unmatched bases: 8. CDR3 size: 14 residues. Germline CDR1 is LNHDA and CDR2 is SQIVND (reference sequence). CDR3 coding DNA: TGTGCCAGTAGTTGGGGGGGGAGTGGGTACGAGCAGTACTTC. Translation: CASSWGGSGYEQYF.